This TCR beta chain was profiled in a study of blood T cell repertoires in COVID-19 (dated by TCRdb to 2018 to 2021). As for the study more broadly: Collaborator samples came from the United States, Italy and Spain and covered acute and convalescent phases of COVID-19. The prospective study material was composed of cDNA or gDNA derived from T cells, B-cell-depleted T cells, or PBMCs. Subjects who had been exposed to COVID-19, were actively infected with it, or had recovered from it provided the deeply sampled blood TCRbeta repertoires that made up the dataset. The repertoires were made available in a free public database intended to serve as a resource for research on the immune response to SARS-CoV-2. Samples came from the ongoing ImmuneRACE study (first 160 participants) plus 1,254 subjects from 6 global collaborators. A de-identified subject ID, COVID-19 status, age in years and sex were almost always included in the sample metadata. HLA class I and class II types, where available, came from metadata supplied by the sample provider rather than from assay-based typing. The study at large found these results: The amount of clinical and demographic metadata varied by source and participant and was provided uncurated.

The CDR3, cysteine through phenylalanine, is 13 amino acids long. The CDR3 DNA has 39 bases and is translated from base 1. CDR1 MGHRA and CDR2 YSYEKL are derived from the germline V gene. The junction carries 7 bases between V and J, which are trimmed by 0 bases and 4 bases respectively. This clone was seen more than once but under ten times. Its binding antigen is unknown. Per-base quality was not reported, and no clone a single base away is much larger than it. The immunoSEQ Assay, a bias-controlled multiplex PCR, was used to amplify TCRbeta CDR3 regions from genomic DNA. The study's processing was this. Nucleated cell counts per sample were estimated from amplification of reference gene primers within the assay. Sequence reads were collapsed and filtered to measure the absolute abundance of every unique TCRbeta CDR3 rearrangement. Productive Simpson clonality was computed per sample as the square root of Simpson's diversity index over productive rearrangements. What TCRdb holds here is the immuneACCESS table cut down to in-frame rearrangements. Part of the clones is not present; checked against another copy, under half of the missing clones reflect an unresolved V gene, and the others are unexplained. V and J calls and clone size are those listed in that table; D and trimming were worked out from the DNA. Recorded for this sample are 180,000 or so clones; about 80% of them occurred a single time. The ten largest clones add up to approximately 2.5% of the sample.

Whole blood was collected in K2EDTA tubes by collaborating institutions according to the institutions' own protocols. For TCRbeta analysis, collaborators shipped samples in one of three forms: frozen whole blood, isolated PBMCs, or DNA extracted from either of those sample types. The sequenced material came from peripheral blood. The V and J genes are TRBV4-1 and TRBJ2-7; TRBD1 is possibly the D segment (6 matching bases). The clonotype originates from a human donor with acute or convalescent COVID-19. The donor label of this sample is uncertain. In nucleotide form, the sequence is TGCGCCAGCAGCCAAGAGCAGGGGTACGAGCAGTACTTC. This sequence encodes CASSQEQGYEQYF.